The 28 T cell receptor beta chains below all came from one sample that was sequenced in a study of cytotoxic CD8 clonotypes in ibrutinib-treated CLL. Here immunoSEQ multiplex PCR was the method, and the copy in TCRdb shows in-frame clones only, minus some. The sample consists of around 160,000 clones, about 88% of them appearing once. The source material was PBMCs, sampled at disease progression, from a patient treated with ibrutinib. These receptors were collected from a human donor with chronic lymphocytic leukemia.

The chain employs TRBV11-1 and TRBJ1-2; a possible D gene is TRBD1 (6 bases). This CDR3 spans 11 amino acids. Germline CDR1 and CDR2: SGHAT and FQDESV (reference sequence). Trimming took 8 bases from V and 4 from J, leaving 8 bases between them. The CDR3 nucleotides are TGTGCCAGCTCAGGGGCCTATGGCTACACCTTC. The encoded protein is CASSGAYGYTF.

The CDR3: CASRLGLGLADNEQFF. The CDR3 DNA reads TGTGCAAGTCGCTTAGGTTTAGGACTAGCGGACAATGAGCAGTTCTTC. V is TRBV12-2 and J is TRBJ2-1; the table's D call TRBD2 went unverified against the DNA. TRBV12-2 is shown as a pseudogene. There are 16 residues in the CDR3.

This clone was seen a single time. This chain joins TRBV29-1 and TRBJ1-5, with 7 bases identical to TRBD1. This CDR3 is 14 amino acids long. Germline CDR1 SQVTM, CDR2 ANQGSEA. Trimming at V came to 7 bases and at J to 2 bases, leaving 8 bases not matched to a gene. CDR3 sequence (DNA): TGCAGCGCCGGCGACAGGGTCGGCAATCAGCCCCAGCATTTT. Translating it yields CSAGDRVGNQPQHF.

CDR3: CASSLDREGYEQYF. CDR3 sequence (DNA): TGTGCCAGCAGCCTGGACAGGGAGGGATACGAGCAGTACTTC. This rearrangement joins TRBV6-1 to TRBJ2-7, with a tentative D call TRBD1 (8 bases). Looked up from germline, CDR1 is MNHNS and CDR2 is SASEGT. The length of the CDR3 is 14 residues. Between the trimmed V and J ends, which lost 6 bases and 4 bases, there was a span of 16 bases.

A remark on this clone: The sample carries other DNA sequences with the same CDR3. V usage is TRBV18 and J usage is TRBJ2-7, with a possible D match to TRBD1 (6 bases). The CDR3 contains 12 residues. CDR1 KGHSH and CDR2 LQKENI come from the germline V gene. The V end was cut by 3 bases, the J end by 4 bases, with 7 bases between. CDR3 coding DNA: TGTGCCAGCTCACCTACAGGGTACGAGCAGTACTTC. Its protein product is CASSPTGYEQYF.

The gene calls are TRBV28 and TRBJ1-1, with 7 bases identical to TRBD1. After removal of 8 bases from V and 1 base from J, the junction contained 7 bases not matched to a gene. CDR3 length: 14 residues. Germline V gene data show CDR1 as MDHEN and CDR2 as SYDVKM. CDR3 protein: CASVEQGWNTEAFF. The CDR3 coding sequence is TGTGCCAGCGTTGAACAGGGGTGGAACACTGAAGCTTTCTTT. Combining the CDR3 with reference TRBV28 and TRBJ1-1 gives the whole variable domain DVKVTQSSRYLVKRTGEKVFLECVQDMDHENMFWYRQDPGLGLRLIYFSYDVKMKEKGDIPEGYSVSREKKERFSLILESASTNQTSMYLCASVEQGWNTEAFFGQGTRLTVV.

DNA for the CDR3: TGTGCCAGCAGCTTGGTTTTGGCTCTCGGCGCCGGGGAGCTGTTTTTT. Translated, it gives CASSLVLALGAGELFF. The chain recombines TRBV5-6 with TRBJ2-2; unclear D gene. Trimming removed 0 bases from V and 6 bases from J, with 15 bases in between. Germline V CDR1 and CDR2: SGHDT, YYEEEE. CDR3 size: 16 residues.

This sequence joins TRBV29-1 and TRBJ1-1, with D possibly TRBD1 on 5 matching bases. Germline CDR1 and CDR2: SQVTM and ANQGSEA. V was cut by 4 bases and J by 5 bases, with 20 bases left in between. The CDR3 extends over 15 amino acids. This CDR3 reads CSVAGGGSVGTEAFF. CDR3 in DNA: TGCAGCGTTGCAGGCGGGGGATCAGTTGGAACTGAAGCTTTCTTT.

J is TRBJ2-7 and V is TRBV5-4, with TRBD2 identical over 9 bases. The CDR3 extends over 15 amino acids. Germline CDR1 SGHNT, CDR2 YYREEE (reference sequence). V dropped 0 bases and J dropped 7; count of bases not matched to a gene: 8. CDR3 protein: CASSLEGSGSGEQYF. CDR3 nucleotides: TGTGCCAGCAGCTTGGAAGGTAGCGGGAGCGGGGAGCAGTACTTC.

This rearrangement joins TRBV9 to TRBJ2-1; D is ambiguous. Per germline, CDR1 SGDLS and CDR2 YYNGEE. The CDR3 has 14 residues. Trimming removed 0 bases from V and 5 bases from J, with 9 bases in between. The CDR3 loop reads CASSVVGRNNEQFF. CDR3 in DNA: TGTGCCAGCAGCGTAGTAGGCAGAAACAATGAGCAGTTCTTC.

This chain joins TRBV5-1 and TRBJ2-5, with TRBD2 matching 8 bases. Unmatched junction bases numbered 11, after V lost 3 bases and J lost 4 bases. This CDR3 has 16 residues. Germline V gene sequence: CDR1 SGHRS, CDR2 YFSETQ. The CDR3 is CASSSGGTTTGETQYF. The CDR3 region has the DNA TGCGCCAGCAGCTCGGGGGGGACTACCACAGGAGAGACCCAGTACTTC.

The rearrangement joins TRBV2 to TRBJ1-5, with TRBD1 identical over 7 bases. This CDR3 has 18 residues. The V segment lost 2 bases and the J segment 1 base; nucleotides outside the gene matches: 11. The V gene's germline CDR1 is SNHLY and CDR2 FYNNEI. The CDR3 loop reads CASSELPWAGQSNQPQHF. The CDR3 DNA reads as TGTGCCAGCAGTGAATTACCGTGGGCGGGACAGAGCAATCAGCCCCAGCATTTT.

The CDR3 region is CASRPPRSPYEQYF. CDR3 nucleotide sequence: TGTGCCAGCAGACCCCCCAGGAGCCCCTACGAGCAGTACTTC. This chain joins TRBV28 and TRBJ2-7, with D hard to call. Germline V gene sequence: CDR1 MDHEN, CDR2 SYDVKM. Deletions cut 6 bases from V and 2 bases from J, with 14 bases between. The CDR3 consists of 14 residues.

This chain uses TRBV19 with TRBJ1-1, with D perhaps TRBD1 (5 bases). V dropped 5 bases and J dropped 5 bases, with 12 bases sitting between them. The germline V gene has CDR1 LNHDA and CDR2 SQIVND (reference sequence). This CDR3 region has 13 residues. DNA for the CDR3: TGTGCCAGTAGTCAGGGACTGTTGACTGAAGCTTTCTTT. It specifies CASSQGLLTEAFF. Variable domain in full (rest from reference TRBV19 and TRBJ1-1): DGGITQSPKYLFRKEGQNVTLSCEQNLNHDAMYWYRQDPGQGLRLIYYSQIVNDFQKGDIAEGYSVSREKKESFPLTVTSAQKNPTAFYLCASSQGLLTEAFFGQGTRLTVV.

The chain has TRBV5-1 and TRBJ2-2; D gene unclear. Between the trimmed V and J ends, which lost 0 bases and 2 bases, there was a span of 11 bases. CDR1 and CDR2 from the germline V gene are SGHRS and YFSETQ. CDR3 size: 16 residues. CDR3 DNA sequence: TGCGCCAGCAGCTTGGATGTACAGAGAAACACCGGGGAGCTGTTTTTT. Translation: CASSLDVQRNTGELFF. The variable domain in full, with the rest retrieved from reference TRBV5-1 and TRBJ2-2, is KAGVTQTPRYLIKTRGQQVTLSCSPISGHRSVSWYQQTPGQGLQFLFEYFSETQRNKGNFPGRFSGRQFSNSRSEMNVSTLELGDSALYLCASSLDVQRNTGELFFGEGSRLTVL.

The chain employs TRBV5-6 and TRBJ2-7, with unresolved D. Looked up from germline, CDR1 is SGHDT and CDR2 is YYEEEE. CDR3 length equals 12 residues. Trimming took off 0 bases at V and 7 bases at J, with 8 bases between the two ends. CDR3 sequence: CASSLEDREQYF. CDR3 nucleotide sequence: TGTGCCAGCAGCTTGGAGGACCGGGAGCAGTACTTC.

The chain uses TRBV5-1 and TRBJ1-2, with D tentatively TRBD1 (5 bases). Trimming pared 4 bases from V and 8 bases from J, leaving 21 bases between. Germline CDR1 is SGHRS and CDR2 is YFSETQ. The CDR3 extends over 15 amino acids. This CDR3 is CASSRGAERLGGYTF. CDR3 bases: TGCGCCAGCAGCCGTGGGGCTGAACGCTTGGGCGGCTACACCTTC.

DNA for the CDR3: TGTGCCAGCAGCCTCCGGGACAGATCGGGGACTGAAGCTTTCTTT. Its translation is CASSLRDRSGTEAFF. The genes are TRBV6-5 and TRBJ1-1, with 7 bases matching TRBD1. Germline V lookup: CDR1 MNHEY, CDR2 SVGAGI. The J segment lost 5 bases and the V segment lost 6 bases, leaving 12 bases of the junction unmatched. This CDR3 is built from 15 residues.

The V and J genes are TRBV4-1 and TRBJ1-2; D remains ambiguous. V was clipped by 3 bases and J by 4 bases, with 12 bases between them. Looked up from germline, CDR1 is MGHRA and CDR2 is YSYEKL. The CDR3 extends over 14 amino acids. The CDR3 reads CASSQDSWAYGYTF. Written as DNA, the CDR3 is TGCGCCAGCAGCCAGGATTCTTGGGCCTATGGCTACACCTTC.

V usage is TRBV27 and J usage is TRBJ2-2; 12 nucleotides match TRBD2. The CDR3 sequence is 20 residues long. The germline gives CDR1 MNHEY, CDR2 SMNVEV (reference sequence). After removal of 2 bases from V and 7 bases from J, the junction contained 17 bases not matched to a gene. The CDR3: CASSLRRRLAGGPGGGELFF. The CDR3 DNA reads as TGTGCCAGCAGTTTACGTCGTCGTCTAGCGGGAGGGCCAGGCGGCGGGGAGCTGTTTTTT.

The chain couples TRBV5-6 to TRBJ2-7; no clear D. CDR3 size: 12 residues. Trimming stripped 4 bases from V and 4 bases from J, with 9 bases between. Germline V gene sequence: CDR1 SGHDT, CDR2 YYEEEE. In DNA form, the CDR3 reads TGTGCCAGCAGCGACGCTGCTTACGAGCAGTACTTC. This translates into CASSDAAYEQYF.

The rearrangement joins TRBV2 to TRBJ2-2, with no clear D. Germline V gives CDR1 SNHLY, CDR2 FYNNEI. This CDR3 is built from 15 residues. Trimming stripped 4 bases from V and 4 bases from J, with 13 bases between. This chain's CDR3 is CASSVSGFGTGELFF. The DNA for the CDR3 is TGTGCCAGCAGTGTGTCTGGGTTCGGCACCGGGGAGCTGTTTTTT.

The rearrangement joins TRBV14 to TRBJ1-4; 8 bases are shared with TRBD1. From germline, CDR1 is SGHDN and CDR2 FVKESK. CDR3 length equals 17 residues. V lost 2 bases and J lost 1; bases outside the gene matches: 6. The CDR3: CASSQLGQGGTNEKLFF. The CDR3 nucleotides read TGTGCCAGCAGCCAACTCGGACAGGGTGGAACTAATGAAAAACTGTTTTTT.

V is TRBV28 and J is TRBJ1-2; D unresolved. The CDR3 totals 11 residues. Germline-derived CDR1 and CDR2 are MDHEN and SYDVKM. Between the trimmed V and J ends, which lost 5 bases and 1 base, there was a span of 2 bases. The CDR3 DNA sequence: TGTGCCAGCAGTGTTAACTATGGCTACACCTTC. This encodes CASSVNYGYTF.

This chain joins TRBV2 and TRBJ2-5, with unresolved D. This CDR3 contains 12 residues. Germline V gene data show CDR1 as SNHLY and CDR2 as FYNNEI. Trimming removed 1 base from V and 5 bases from J, with 5 bases in between. CDR3 bases: TGTGCCAGCAGTGAAGTGGAGGAGACCCAGTACTTC. Its translation is CASSEVEETQYF.

The chain recombines TRBV14 with TRBJ2-7; D is perhaps TRBD2 (5 bases). V was pared by 1 base and J by 7 bases, with 17 bases between. Germline V gene lookup returns CDR1 SGHDN and CDR2 FVKESK. This CDR3 contains 15 residues. CDR3: CASSQVGVPVVEQYF. For the CDR3, the DNA is TGTGCCAGCAGCCAAGTCGGGGTTCCAGTTGTAGAGCAGTACTTC.

The chain employs TRBV4-1 and TRBJ2-2; 10 bases line up with TRBD2. Germline V lookup: CDR1 MGHRA, CDR2 YSYEKL. J was trimmed by 4 bases and V by 1 base; bases with no gene match: 0. The CDR3 is 15 amino acids. CDR3 protein: CASSQVAGGTGELFF. For the CDR3, the DNA is TGCGCCAGCAGCCAAGTAGCGGGAGGCACCGGGGAGCTGTTTTTT.

The chain combines TRBV4-2 with TRBJ2-1, with D maybe TRBD2 (5 bases). Germline V gene lookup returns CDR1 LGHNA and CDR2 YNFKEQ. The CDR3 has 16 amino acids. Trimming left V 4 bases short and J 0 bases short, with 13 bases between. Written as DNA, the CDR3 is TGTGCCAGCAGCCCCTCCGGGGTGAGCTCCTACAATGAGCAGTTCTTC. Protein: CASSPSGVSSYNEQFF.